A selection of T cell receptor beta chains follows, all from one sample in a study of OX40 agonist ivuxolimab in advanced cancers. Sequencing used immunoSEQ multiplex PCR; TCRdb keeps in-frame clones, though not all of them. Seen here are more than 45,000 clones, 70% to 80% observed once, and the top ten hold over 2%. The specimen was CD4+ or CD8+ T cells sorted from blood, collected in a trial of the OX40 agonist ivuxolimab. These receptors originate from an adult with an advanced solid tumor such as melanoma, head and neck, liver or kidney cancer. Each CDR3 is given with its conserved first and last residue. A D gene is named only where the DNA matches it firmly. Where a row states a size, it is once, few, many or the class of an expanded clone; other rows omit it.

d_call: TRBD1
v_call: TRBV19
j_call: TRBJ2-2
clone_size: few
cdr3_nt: TGTGCCAGTAGTATTTTGACAGGGGGAGGTTCCGGGGAGCTGTTTTTT
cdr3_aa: CASSILTGGGSGELFF

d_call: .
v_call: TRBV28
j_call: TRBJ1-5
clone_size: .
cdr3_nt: TGTGCCAGTGGGGGGTCGGGGACAAGGAATCAGCCCCAGCATTTT
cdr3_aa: CASGGSGTRNQPQHF

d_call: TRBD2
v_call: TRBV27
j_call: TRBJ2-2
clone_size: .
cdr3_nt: TGTGCCAGCAGGCCCGCTAGCGGGAATCGGGAGCTGTTTTTT
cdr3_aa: CASRPASGNRELFF

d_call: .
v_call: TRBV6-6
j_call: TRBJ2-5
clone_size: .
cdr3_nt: TGTGCCAGCCACGTAAGGGAAGAGACCCAGTACTTC
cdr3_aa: CASHVREETQYF

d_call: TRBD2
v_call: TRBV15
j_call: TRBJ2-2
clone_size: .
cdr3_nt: TGTGCCACCAGCAGAGAACTAGCGGTCACCGGGGAGCTGTTTTTT
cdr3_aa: CATSRELAVTGELFF

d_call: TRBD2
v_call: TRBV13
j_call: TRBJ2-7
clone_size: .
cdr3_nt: TGTGCCAGCAGCTTAAACCTGGGACTAGCGGGAGTTAGTGGCGAGCAGTACTTC
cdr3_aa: CASSLNLGLAGVSGEQYF

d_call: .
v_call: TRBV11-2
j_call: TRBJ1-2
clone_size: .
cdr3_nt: TGTGCCAGCAGCTTAGGTGGTTGGTATGGCTACACCTTC
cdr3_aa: CASSLGGWYGYTF

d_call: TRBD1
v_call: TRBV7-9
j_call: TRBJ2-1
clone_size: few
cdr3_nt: TGTGCCAGCAGCCCCGTACCGTGGGACAGGGGGATCAATGAGCAGTTCTTC
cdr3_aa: CASSPVPWDRGINEQFF

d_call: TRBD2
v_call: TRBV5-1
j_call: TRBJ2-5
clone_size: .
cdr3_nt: TGCGCCAGCAGCACCCGACTAGCGGGGGAGACCCAGTACTTC
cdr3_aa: CASSTRLAGETQYF

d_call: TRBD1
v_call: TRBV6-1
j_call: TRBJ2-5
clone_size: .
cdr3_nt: TGTGCCAGCAGTGAAATCAAGTTCGGACAGGCGACTGGCCGGAAGACCCAGTACTTC
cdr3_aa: CASSEIKFGQATGRKTQYF

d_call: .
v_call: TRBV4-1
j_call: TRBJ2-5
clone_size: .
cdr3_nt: TGCGCCAGCAGCCCCGAAGGACAGCCTCGCGAGACCCAGTACTTC
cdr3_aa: CASSPEGQPRETQYF

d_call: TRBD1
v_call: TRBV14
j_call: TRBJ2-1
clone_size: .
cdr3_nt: TGTGCCAGCAGCCAAGGACAGGGGCGCAAGAATGAGCAGTTCTTC
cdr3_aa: CASSQGQGRKNEQFF

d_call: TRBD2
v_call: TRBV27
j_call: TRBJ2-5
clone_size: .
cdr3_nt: TGTGCCAGCAGTAGGACTAGCGGGGGCCAAGAGACCCAGTACTTC
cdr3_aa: CASSRTSGGQETQYF

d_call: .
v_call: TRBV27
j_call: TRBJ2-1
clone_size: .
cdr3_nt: TGTGCCAGCAGTTTACGGTTAGTCGGGCAAAACTATGACAATGAGCAGTTCTTC
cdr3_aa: CASSLRLVGQNYDNEQFF

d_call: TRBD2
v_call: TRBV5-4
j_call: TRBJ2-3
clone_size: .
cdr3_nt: TGTGCCAGCAGCCCAGGGACTAGCGGGAGGAATACGCAGTATTTT
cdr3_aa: CASSPGTSGRNTQYF

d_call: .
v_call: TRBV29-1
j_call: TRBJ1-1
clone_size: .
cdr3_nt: TGCAGCGTTGAGGAACAGTTAAACACTGAAGCTTTCTTT
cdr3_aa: CSVEEQLNTEAFF

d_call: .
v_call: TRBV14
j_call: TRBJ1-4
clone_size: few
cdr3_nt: TGTGCCAGCAGCCTCGGTAATGAAAAACTGTTTTTT
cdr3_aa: CASSLGNEKLFF

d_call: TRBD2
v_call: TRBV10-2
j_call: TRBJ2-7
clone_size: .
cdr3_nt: TGCGCCAGCACCCATAGCGGGTTGCCCTACGAGCAGTACTTC
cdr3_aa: CASTHSGLPYEQYF

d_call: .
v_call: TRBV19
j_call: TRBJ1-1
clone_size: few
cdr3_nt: TGTGCCAGTAGTATAATTAACCGAAACACTGAAGCTTTCTTT
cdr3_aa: CASSIINRNTEAFF

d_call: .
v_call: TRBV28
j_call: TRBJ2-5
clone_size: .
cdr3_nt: TGTGCCAGCAGTTTCGGGCGGGAGACCCAGTACTTC
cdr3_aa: CASSFGRETQYF

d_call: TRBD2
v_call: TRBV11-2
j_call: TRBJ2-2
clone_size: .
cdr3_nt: TGTGCCAGTGGGGGGACTAGCAACACCGGGGAGCTGTTTTTT
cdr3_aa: CASGGTSNTGELFF

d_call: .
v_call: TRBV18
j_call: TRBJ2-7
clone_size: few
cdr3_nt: TGTGCCAGCTCACTACCAGGGAGATCCTACGAGCAGTACTTC
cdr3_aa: CASSLPGRSYEQYF

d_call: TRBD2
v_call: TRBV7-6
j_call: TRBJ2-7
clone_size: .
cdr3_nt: TGTGCCAGCAGCTCCGGGGCGGGAGGGTCCTACGAGCAGTACTTC
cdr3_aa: CASSSGAGGSYEQYF

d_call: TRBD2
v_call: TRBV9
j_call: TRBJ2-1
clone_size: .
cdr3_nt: TGTGCCAGCAGCGCCCAGCGGGGGGGAGCAATGATGCAGTTCTTC
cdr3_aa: CASSAQRGGAMMQFF

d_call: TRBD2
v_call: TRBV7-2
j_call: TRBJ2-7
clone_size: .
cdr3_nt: TGTGCCAGCAGCTTAGGGCCTAGCGGGACCTACGAGCAGTACTTC
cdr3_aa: CASSLGPSGTYEQYF

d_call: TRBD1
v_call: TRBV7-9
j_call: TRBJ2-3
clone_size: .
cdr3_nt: TGTGCCAGCAGCCCCAGGGGGCTCGCAGATACGCAGTATTTT
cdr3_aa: CASSPRGLADTQYF

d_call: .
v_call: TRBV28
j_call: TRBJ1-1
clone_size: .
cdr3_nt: TGTGCCATAGCCGGGACGGCCGACACTGAAGCTTTCTTT
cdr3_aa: CAIAGTADTEAFF

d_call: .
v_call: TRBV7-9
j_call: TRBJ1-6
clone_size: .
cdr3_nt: TGTGCCAGCAGCTTATCCCGGCAGGGGACCCATTCACCCCTCCACTTT
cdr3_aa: CASSLSRQGTHSPLHF

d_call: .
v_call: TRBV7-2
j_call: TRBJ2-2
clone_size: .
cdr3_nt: TGTGCCAGCAGCTTAGGAGGGAACACCGGGGAGCTGTTTTTT
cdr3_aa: CASSLGGNTGELFF

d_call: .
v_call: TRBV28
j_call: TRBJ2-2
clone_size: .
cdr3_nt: TGTGCCAGCAGAAGTCGGATGGGAGTACCCGGGGAGCTGTTTTTT
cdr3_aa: CASRSRMGVPGELFF

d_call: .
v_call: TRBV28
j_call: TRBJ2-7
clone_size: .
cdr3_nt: TGTGCCAGCAGTTTAATCCAGGCATCCTACGAGCAGTACTTC
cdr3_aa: CASSLIQASYEQYF

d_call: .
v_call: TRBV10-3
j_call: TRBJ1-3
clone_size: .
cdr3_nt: TGTGCCATTCAAGGGGGATCTGGAAACACCATATATTTT
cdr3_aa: CAIQGGSGNTIYF

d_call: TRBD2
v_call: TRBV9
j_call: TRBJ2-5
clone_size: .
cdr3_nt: TGTGCCAGCAGCCAGGGACTAGCGGGAGGGACCCAGTACTTC
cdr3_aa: CASSQGLAGGTQYF

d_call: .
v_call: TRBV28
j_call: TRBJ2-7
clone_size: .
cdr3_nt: TGTGCCAGCAGCGACCCTGTTCCAAGAGAGCAGTACTTC
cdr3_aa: CASSDPVPREQYF

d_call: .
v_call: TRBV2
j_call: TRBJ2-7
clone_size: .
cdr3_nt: TGTGCCAGCAGGAGGGCACCCGGGGTGGGCGAGCAGTACTTC
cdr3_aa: CASRRAPGVGEQYF

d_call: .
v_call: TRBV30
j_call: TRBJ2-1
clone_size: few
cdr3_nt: TGTGCCTGGCGTTCCTACAATGAGCAGTTCTTC
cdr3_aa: CAWRSYNEQFF

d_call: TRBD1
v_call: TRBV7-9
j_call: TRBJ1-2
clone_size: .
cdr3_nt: TGTGCCAGCAGCGCCTACTCCGGGACAGGGGTTGGTGGCTACACCTTC
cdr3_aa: CASSAYSGTGVGGYTF

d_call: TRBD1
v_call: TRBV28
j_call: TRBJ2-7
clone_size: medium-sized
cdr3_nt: TGTGCCAGCAGTTCCCCGGGACAGGTTGCCGAGCAGTACTTC
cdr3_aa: CASSSPGQVAEQYF

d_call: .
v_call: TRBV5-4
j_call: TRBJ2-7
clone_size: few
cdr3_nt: TGTGCCAGCAGCTCCGCGGTTCCCTACGAGCAGTACTTC
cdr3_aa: CASSSAVPYEQYF

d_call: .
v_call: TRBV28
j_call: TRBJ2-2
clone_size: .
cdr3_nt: TGTGCCAGCAAACGCCCCGCGAACACCGGGGAGCTGTTTTTT
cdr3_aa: CASKRPANTGELFF

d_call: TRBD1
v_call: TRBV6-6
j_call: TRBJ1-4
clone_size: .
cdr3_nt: TGTGCCAGCAGTTACCTGGACAGGAGGTACGAAAAACTGTTTTTT
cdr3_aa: CASSYLDRRYEKLFF

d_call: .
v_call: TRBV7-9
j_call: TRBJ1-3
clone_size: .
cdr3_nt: TGTGCCAGCAGCCCCAACTTGCCTGGAAACACCATATATTTT
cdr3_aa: CASSPNLPGNTIYF

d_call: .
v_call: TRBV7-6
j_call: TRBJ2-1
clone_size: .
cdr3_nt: TGTGCCAGCAGCTTAGCGCGGGGCGGATCATCGGAGCAGTTCTTC
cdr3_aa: CASSLARGGSSEQFF

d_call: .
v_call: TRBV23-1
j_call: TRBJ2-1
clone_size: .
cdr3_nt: TGCGCCAGCAGTCAAACCCCCCCGGGGCCCTCCTACAATGAGCAGTTCTTC
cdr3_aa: CASSQTPPGPSYNEQFF